This TCR beta chain was sequenced in a study of blood T cell repertoires in COVID-19. Study in general: Samples of COVID-19 (acute and convalescent) were obtained from the United States, Italy and Spain.

The CDR3 has 14 amino acids. The germline V gene has CDR1 SGHTA and CDR2 FQGTGA. With 1 base removed from V and 1 base from J, the gap between germline ends came to 7 bases. How the authors handled the data: Amplification of reference gene primers was used by the study to estimate nucleated cell counts. Clones were read by immunoSEQ multiplex PCR, and TCRdb kept only the in-frame ones, dropping some. That table supplies the V and J calls and clone size; D and trimming were determined from the DNA. The sample gives 300,000 to 350,000 clones, more than 70% of which show up once; 3% is in the top ten. The sequence derives from a man aged 25-45 years with active or convalescent COVID-19. Sequencing was performed on peripheral blood. This sequence joins TRBV7-3 and TRBJ1-1; D gene unclear. CDR3 coding DNA: TGTGCCAGCAGCTTAAACCCCGGGAACACTGAAGCTTTCTTT. Protein product: CASSLNPGNTEAFF.